This T cell receptor beta chain is from a study of Graves' ophthalmopathy and Graves' hyperthyroidism. Study-wide points: Blood was where most expanded thyroid clonotypes above 0.001 frequency also turned up.

Notes on this clonotype: Antigen specificity is unknown.

RNA served as the template for amplifying TCR beta CDR3 regions. Second-round multiplex PCR came after a first-round RT-PCR that employed HTBI primers. TCRdb re-called the multiplex PCR reads with MiXCR, one entry per CDR3 protein. The sample shows 450,000 to 600,000 distinct CDR3 sequences, less than 40% of them seen only once. Germline CDR1 SGHNT, CDR2 YYREEE (reference sequence). Trimming at V came to 4 bases and at J to 4 bases, leaving 5 bases not matched to a gene. CDR3 size: 14 residues. Recruitment covered hyperthyroidism patients aged 18 to 65 whose new diagnosis was of under 2 months' duration. Certain patients, namely those with other autoimmune diseases, uncontrolled infections, pregnancy or lactation, were excluded.

The receptor was derived from an adult man with Graves' hyperthyroidism. Source material: peripheral blood or thyroid tissue (not recorded which). This chain uses TRBV5-4 with TRBJ2-1; 7 nucleotides align to TRBD1. The CDR3 nucleotides are TGTGCCAGCAGCACTAGACAGGGATACAATGAGCAGTTCTTC. Translating it yields CASSTRQGYNEQFF.